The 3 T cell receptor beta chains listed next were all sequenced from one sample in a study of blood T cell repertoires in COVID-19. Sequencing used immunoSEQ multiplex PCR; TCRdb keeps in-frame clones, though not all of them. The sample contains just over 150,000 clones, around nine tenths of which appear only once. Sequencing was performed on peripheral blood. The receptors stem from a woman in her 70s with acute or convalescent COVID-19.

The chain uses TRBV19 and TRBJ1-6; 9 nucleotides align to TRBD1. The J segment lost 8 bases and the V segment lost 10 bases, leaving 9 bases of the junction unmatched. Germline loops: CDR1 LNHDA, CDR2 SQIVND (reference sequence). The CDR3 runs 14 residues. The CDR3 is CATNTGTGYSPLHF. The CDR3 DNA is TGTGCCACCAATACCGGGACAGGGTATTCACCCCTCCACTTT.

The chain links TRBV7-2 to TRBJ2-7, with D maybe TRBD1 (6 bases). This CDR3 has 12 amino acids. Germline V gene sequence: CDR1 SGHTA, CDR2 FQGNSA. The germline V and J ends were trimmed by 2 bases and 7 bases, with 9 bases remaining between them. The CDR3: CASSLNRAEQYF. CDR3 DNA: TGTGCCAGCAGCTTAAACAGGGCTGAGCAGTACTTC.

CDR3 sequence (DNA): TGTGCCAGCAGGAGACAGGGGGCAAGTACCGGGGAGCTGTTTTTT. Amino acids: CASRRQGASTGELFF. V and J are TRBV27 and TRBJ2-2; 10 positions match TRBD1. The germline V gene has CDR1 MNHEY and CDR2 SMNVEV (reference sequence). The CDR3 has 15 residues. V gave up 6 bases and J gave up 5 bases; unmatched junction bases: 6.